This T cell receptor (delta chain) was found in a study of gamma-delta T cells after stem cell transplantation. TCRdb used CATT to re-call clones from the RT-PCR reads. The table has around 1,200 delta-chain clones, approximately 18% seen once; the top ten hold around 30%. The sample taken for sequencing was gamma-delta T cells. This receptor was identified in a human donor. It is not recorded whose cells these are; they may come from a transplant donor.

This chain's CDR3 is CACDVLGDTTAQLFF. The CDR3 DNA is TGTGCCTGTGACGTACTGGGGGATACGACAGCACAACTCTTCTTT. V and J are TRDV2 and TRDJ2, with 12 bases identical to TRDD3. Germline V gene lookup returns CDR1 GEAIGNYY and CDR2 EKD. This CDR3 comprises 15 residues. Trimming at V came to 3 bases and at J to 4 bases, leaving 2 bases not matched to a gene.